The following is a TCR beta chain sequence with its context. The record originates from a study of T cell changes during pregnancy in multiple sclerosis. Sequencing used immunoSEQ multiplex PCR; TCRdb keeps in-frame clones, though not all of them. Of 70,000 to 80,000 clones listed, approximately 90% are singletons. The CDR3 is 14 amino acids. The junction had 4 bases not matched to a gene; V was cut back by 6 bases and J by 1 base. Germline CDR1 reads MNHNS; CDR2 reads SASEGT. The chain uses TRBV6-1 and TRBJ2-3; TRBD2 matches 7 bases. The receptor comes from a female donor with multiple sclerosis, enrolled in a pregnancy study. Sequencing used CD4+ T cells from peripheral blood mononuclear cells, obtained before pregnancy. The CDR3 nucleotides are TGTGCCAGCAGGACTAGCTTGGGCACAGATACGCAGTATTTT. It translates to CASRTSLGTDTQYF.